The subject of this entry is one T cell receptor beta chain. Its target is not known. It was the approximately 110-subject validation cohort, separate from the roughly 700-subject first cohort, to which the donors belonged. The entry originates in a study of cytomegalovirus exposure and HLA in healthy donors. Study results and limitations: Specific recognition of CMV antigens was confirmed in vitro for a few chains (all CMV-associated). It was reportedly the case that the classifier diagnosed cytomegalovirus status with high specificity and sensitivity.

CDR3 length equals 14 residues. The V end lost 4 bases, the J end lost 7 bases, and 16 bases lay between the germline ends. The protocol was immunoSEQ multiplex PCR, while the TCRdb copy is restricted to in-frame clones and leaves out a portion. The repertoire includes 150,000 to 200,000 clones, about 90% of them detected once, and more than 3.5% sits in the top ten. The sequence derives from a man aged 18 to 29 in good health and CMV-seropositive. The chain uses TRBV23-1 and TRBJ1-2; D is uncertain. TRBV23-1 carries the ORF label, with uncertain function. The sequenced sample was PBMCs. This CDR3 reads CASSLRGGFFGYTF. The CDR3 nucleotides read TGCGCCAGCAGTCTTCGGGGAGGTTTCTTTGGCTACACCTTC.